This T cell receptor beta chain was captured in a study of chemoradiotherapy in HPV16-positive cancers (dated by TCRdb to the early 2020s). With respect to the entire study: Candidate HPV-specific T-cell clones and common TCR motifs were defined by functional T-cell assays performed on cells from two HPV16-positive patients. Whether T-cell immunity against the HPV oncoproteins E6 and E7 changes during chemoradiotherapy and whether survival is affected by this immunity were examined in the study. TCR repertoires from roughly 93 patients with HPV-related cancers were then used to track the candidate HPV-specific TCRs and motifs. Study-wide findings and limitations: The survival association was reported for HPV16-positive patients, and the functional definition of HPV-specific T cells was derived from only a couple of HPV16-positive patients. Among HPV16-positive patients, expansion of HPV-responsive T cells during chemoradiotherapy was associated with better recurrence-free survival. Expansion of candidate HPV-specific clones and E7-related TCR motifs was observed in the tumor microenvironment during treatment, whereas no such expansion was observed for non-HPV-specific T cells.

CDR1 LGHNA and CDR2 YNFKEQ are derived from the germline V gene. The CDR3 measures 11 amino acids from cysteine to phenylalanine. Only the CDR3 region is kept as DNA, spanning 33 bases read in frame from base 1. A note on this clone: Its antigen is currently not known. Per-base qualities were not stored, and no clone one base away is much larger.

Because repertoires were sampled repeatedly during chemoradiotherapy, clonal expansion in the tumor microenvironment could be followed. Libraries were built with the immunoSEQ multiplex PCR assay. TCRdb retrieved this table from immuneACCESS and kept in-frame rearrangements only. Not all clones are present; in checked studies, unresolved V genes account for under half, and no reason is known for the remainder. The sample table holds approximately 1,500 clones, of which approximately 83% were seen once. The ten largest clones take up around 7.3% of the sample. This chain joins TRBV4-2 to TRBJ1-1; D gene: possibly TRBD1, on 5 matching bases. Material: tumor tissue, obtained from a patient who underwent chemoradiotherapy. The TCR comes from a human donor with HPV-associated anogenital cancer. The DNA sequence is as follows: TGTCAGACAGTAACCCACACTGAAGCTTTCTTT. This yields the protein CQTVTHTEAFF.